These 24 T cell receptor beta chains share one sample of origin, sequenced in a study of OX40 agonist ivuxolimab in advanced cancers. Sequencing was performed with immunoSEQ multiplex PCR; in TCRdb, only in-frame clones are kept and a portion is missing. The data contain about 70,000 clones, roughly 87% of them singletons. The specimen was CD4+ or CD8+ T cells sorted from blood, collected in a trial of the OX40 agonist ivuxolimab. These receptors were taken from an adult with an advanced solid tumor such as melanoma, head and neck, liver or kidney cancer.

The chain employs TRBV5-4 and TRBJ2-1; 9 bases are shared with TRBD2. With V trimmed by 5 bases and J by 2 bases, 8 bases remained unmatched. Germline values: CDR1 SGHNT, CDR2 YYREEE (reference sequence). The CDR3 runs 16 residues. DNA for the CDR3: TGTGCCAGCAGTGTGGGGCTAGCGGGGACCTACAATGAGCAGTTCTTC. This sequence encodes CASSVGLAGTYNEQFF.

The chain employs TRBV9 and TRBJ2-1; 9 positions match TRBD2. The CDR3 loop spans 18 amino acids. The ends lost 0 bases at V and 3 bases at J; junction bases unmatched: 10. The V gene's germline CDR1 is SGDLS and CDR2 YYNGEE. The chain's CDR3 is CASSVAVGGLAGYNEQFF. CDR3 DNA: TGTGCCAGCAGCGTAGCAGTGGGGGGACTAGCCGGCTACAATGAGCAGTTCTTC.

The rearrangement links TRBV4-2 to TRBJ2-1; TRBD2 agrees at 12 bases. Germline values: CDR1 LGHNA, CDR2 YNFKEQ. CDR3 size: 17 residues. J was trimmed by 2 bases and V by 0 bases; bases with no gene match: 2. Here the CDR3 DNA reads TGTGCCAGCAGCCAAGAGGCTAGCGGGGGGGCCTACAATGAGCAGTTCTTC. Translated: CASSQEASGGAYNEQFF.

The CDR3 DNA reads as TGTGCCAGCATCATGCATAGCAATCAGCCCCAGCATTTT. This codes for CASIMHSNQPQHF. This chain connects TRBV21-1 to TRBJ1-5. TRBV21-1 is shown as a pseudogene. CDR3 length: 13 residues.

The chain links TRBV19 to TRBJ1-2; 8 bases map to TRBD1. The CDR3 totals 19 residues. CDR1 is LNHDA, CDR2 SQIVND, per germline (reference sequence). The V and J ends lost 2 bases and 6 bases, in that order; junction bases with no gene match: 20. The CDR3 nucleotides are TGTGCCAGTAGTATATCCGCCCCGGCCCTTCGGACAGGGTCGAATGGCTACACCTTC. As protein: CASSISAPALRTGSNGYTF.

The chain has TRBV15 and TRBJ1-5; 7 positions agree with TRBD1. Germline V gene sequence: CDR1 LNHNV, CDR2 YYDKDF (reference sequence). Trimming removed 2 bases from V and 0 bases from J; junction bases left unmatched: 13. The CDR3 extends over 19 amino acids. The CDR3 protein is CATSRPDRVRKDSNQPQHF. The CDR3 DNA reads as TGTGCCACCAGCAGACCTGACAGGGTCAGGAAAGATAGCAATCAGCCCCAGCATTTT.

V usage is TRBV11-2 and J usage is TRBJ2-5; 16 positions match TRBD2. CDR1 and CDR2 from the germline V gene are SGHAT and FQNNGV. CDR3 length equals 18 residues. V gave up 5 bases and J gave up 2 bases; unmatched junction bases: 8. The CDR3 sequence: CASSRGTSGGVTQETQYF. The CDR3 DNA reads TGTGCCAGCAGCCGCGGGACTAGCGGGGGGGTTACGCAAGAGACCCAGTACTTC. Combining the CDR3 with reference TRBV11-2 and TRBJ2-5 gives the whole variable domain EAGVAQSPRYKIIEKRQSVAFWCNPISGHATLYWYQQILGQGPKLLIQFQNNGVVDDSQLPKDRFSAERLKGVDSTLKIQPAKLEDSAVYLCASSRGTSGGVTQETQYFGPGTRLLVL.

The CDR3 loop is CASSRDSNYGYTF. The CDR3 region has the DNA TGTGCCAGCTCACGGGACAGTAACTATGGCTACACCTTC. This chain connects TRBV18 to TRBJ1-2; 7 positions match TRBD1. The CDR3 runs 13 residues. V shed 4 bases, J shed 1 base, and the junction held 0 bases outside the gene matches. The germline V gene has CDR1 KGHSH and CDR2 LQKENI.

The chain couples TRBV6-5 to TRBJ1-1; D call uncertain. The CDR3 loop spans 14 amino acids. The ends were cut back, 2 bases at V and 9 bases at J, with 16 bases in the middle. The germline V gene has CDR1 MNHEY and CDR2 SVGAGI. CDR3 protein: CASSYGRGREKAFF. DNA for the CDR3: TGTGCCAGCAGTTACGGCCGGGGTAGGGAGAAAGCTTTCTTT.

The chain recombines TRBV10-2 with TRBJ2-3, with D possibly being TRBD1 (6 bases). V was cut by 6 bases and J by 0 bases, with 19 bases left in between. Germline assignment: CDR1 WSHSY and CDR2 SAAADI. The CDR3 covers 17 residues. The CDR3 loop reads CASRHFTGTTSTDTQYF. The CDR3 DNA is TGCGCCAGCAGACATTTTACCGGGACAACTAGCACAGATACGCAGTATTTT.

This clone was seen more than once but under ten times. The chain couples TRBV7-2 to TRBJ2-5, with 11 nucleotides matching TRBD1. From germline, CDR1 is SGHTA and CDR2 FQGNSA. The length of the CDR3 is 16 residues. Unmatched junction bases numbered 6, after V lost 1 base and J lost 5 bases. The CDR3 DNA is TGTGCCAGCAGCTTAGTGGACAGGGGGCTTTGGGAGACCCAGTACTTC. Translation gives CASSLVDRGLWETQYF.

CDR3 in amino acids: CASARDGGGREQYF. CDR3 nucleotides: TGTGCCAGCGCTAGGGACGGGGGGGGCCGCGAGCAGTACTTC. V gene TRBV11-2 combines with J gene TRBJ2-7; 8 bases map to TRBD2. V trimming: 8 bases; J trimming: 6 bases; junction bases outside the gene matches: 12. Germline CDR1 SGHAT, CDR2 FQNNGV. The CDR3 has 14 amino acids. The whole variable domain, remainder taken from reference TRBV11-2 and TRBJ2-7, is EAGVAQSPRYKIIEKRQSVAFWCNPISGHATLYWYQQILGQGPKLLIQFQNNGVVDDSQLPKDRFSAERLKGVDSTLKIQPAKLEDSAVYLCASARDGGGREQYFGPGTRLTVT.

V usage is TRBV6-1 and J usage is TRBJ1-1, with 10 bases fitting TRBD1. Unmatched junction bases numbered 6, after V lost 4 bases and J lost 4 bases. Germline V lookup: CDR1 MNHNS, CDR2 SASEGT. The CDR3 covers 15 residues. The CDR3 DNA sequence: TGTGCCAGCAGTGGGGGACAGGGGCGTTTCACTGAAGCTTTCTTT. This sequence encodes CASSGGQGRFTEAFF.

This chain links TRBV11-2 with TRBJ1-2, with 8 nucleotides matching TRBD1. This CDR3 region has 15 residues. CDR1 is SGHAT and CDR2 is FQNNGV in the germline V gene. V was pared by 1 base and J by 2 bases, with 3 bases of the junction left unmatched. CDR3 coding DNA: TGTGCCAGCAGCTTAGGGGGGACAGGAAACTATGGCTACACCTTC. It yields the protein CASSLGGTGNYGYTF.

The CDR3 DNA sequence: TGCGCCAGCACCCTCAATGGCGGGGGGTACGATGAGCAGTTCTTC. It specifies CASTLNGGGYDEQFF. The V and J genes are TRBV5-1 and TRBJ2-1; TRBD2 aligns across 8 bases. The CDR3 sequence is 15 residues long. CDR1 is SGHRS and CDR2 is YFSETQ in the germline V gene. Trimming took 6 bases from V and 8 from J; bases not matched to a gene: 13.

The CDR3 bases are TGTGCCATCACCCACGGGGGGGCCGGGGAGACCCAGTACTTC. This gives the protein CAITHGGAGETQYF. The rearrangement links TRBV10-3 to TRBJ2-5; 8 bases are shared with TRBD2. CDR3 length: 14 residues. Germline trimming cut 7 bases from V and 5 bases from J; bases unmatched to any gene: 9. Germline lookup yields CDR1 ENHRY and CDR2 SYGVKD.

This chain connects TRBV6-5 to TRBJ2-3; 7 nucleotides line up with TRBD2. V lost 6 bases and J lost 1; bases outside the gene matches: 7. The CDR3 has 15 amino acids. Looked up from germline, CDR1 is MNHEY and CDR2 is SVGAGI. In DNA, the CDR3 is TGTGCCAGCAGGGGGGGGACCACCGGCACAGATACGCAGTATTTT. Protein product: CASRGGTTGTDTQYF.

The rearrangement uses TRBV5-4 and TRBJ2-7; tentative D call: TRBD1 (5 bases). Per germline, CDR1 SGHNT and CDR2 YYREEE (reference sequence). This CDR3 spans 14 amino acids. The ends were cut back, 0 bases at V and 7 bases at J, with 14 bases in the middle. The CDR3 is CASSLEGLGREQYF. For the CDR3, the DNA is TGTGCCAGCAGCTTGGAAGGATTGGGGCGTGAGCAGTACTTC. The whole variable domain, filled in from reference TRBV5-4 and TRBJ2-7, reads ETGVTQSPTHLIKTRGQQVTLRCSSQSGHNTVSWYQQALGQGPQFIFQYYREEENGRGNFPPRFSGLQFPNYSSELNVNALELDDSALYLCASSLEGLGREQYFGPGTRLTVT.

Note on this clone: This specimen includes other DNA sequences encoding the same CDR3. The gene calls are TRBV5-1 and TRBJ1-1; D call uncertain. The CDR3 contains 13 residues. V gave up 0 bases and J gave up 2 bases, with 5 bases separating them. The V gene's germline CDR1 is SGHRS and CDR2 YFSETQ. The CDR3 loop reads CASSLAGNTEAFF. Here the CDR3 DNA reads TGCGCCAGCAGCTTGGCGGGAAACACTGAAGCTTTCTTT.

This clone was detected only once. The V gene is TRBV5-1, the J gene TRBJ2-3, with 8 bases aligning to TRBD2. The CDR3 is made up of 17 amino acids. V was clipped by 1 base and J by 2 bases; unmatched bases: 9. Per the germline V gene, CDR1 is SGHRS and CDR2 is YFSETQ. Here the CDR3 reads CASSLRAGEGFTDTQYF. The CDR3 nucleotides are TGCGCCAGCAGCTTGAGAGCGGGGGAGGGGTTCACAGATACGCAGTATTTT.

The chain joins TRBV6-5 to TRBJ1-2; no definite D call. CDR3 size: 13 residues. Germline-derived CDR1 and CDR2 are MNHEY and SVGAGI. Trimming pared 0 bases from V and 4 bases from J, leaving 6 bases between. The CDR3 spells CASSYSTAYGYTF. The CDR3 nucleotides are TGTGCCAGCAGTTACTCAACAGCCTATGGCTACACCTTC.

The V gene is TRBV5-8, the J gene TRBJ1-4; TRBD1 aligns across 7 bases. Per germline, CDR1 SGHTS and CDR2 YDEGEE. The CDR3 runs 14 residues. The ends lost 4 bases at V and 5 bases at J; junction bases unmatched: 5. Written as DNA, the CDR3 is TGTGCCAGCAGCCGGGGACAGACGAATGAAAAACTGTTTTTT. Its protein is CASSRGQTNEKLFF.

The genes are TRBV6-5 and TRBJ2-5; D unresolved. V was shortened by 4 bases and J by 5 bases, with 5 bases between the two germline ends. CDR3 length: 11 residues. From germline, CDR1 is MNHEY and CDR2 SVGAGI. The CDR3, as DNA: TGTGCCAGCAGTTTCCTGGAGACCCAGTACTTC. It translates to CASSFLETQYF.

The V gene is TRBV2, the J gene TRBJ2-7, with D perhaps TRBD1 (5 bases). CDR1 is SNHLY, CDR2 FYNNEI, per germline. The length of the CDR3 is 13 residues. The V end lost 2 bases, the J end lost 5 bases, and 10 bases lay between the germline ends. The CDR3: CASSEYQGHEQYF. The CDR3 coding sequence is TGTGCCAGCAGTGAATACCAGGGCCACGAGCAGTACTTC.